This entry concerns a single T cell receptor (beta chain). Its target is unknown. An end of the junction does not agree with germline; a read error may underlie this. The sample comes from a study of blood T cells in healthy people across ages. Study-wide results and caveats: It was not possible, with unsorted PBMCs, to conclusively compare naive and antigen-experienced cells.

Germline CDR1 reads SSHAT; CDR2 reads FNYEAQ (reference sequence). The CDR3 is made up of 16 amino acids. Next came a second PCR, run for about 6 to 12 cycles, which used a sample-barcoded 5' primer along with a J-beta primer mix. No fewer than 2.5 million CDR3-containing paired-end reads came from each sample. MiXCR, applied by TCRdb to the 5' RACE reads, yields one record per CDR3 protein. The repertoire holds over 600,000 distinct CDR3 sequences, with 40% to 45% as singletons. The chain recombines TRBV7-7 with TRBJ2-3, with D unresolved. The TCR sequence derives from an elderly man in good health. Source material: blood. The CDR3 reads CASSLDTATSTDTQYF. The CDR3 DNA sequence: TGTGCTAGCAGCTTAGATACAGCCACTAGCACAGATACGCAGTATTTT.